This TCR beta chain emerged from a study of T cells in Graves' hyperthyroidism and ophthalmopathy. Patients between 18 and 65 years old had hyperthyroidism, newly diagnosed and lasting under 2 months. This clonotype appeared many times. With 6 bases removed from V and 7 bases from J, the gap between germline ends came to 19 bases. The CDR3 has 15 amino acids. CDR1 and CDR2 (germline): MDHEN, SYDVKM. It was RNA transcripts that yielded the amplified TCR beta CDR3 regions. During a first-round RT-PCR of the TCR CDR3, the HTBI primer set was used. TCRdb ran MiXCR on the multiplex PCR reads and lists one entry per CDR3 protein. Of approximately 480,000 distinct CDR3 sequences listed, around 20% are singletons.

This TCR derives from a man in his late teens or twenties with Graves' hyperthyroidism. This chain connects TRBV28 to TRBJ1-5; D gene unclear. Sequencing was carried out using blood. The CDR3 sequence is CASSFTGRPNQPQHF. In nucleotides, the CDR3 is TGTGCCAGCAGCTTTACGGGGAGGCCTAACCAGCCCCAGCATTTT.